The 29 T cell receptor beta chains below come from one sample, sequenced in a study of tissue T cells after allogeneic stem cell transplantation. Libraries were prepared by immunoSEQ multiplex PCR; TCRdb keeps only in-frame clonotypes and omits some of them. Of thousands of clones in the sample, roughly two fifths were seen once. The time point denotes: mouse harvest day 7 after allogeneic transplant. Each mouse received 10^7 T-cell-depleted marrow cells plus 10^6 splenic CD5+ T cells by tail vein. Sequencing input: skin. These receptors came from a female BALB/c mouse given C57BL/6 T cells with graft-versus-host disease after an allogeneic hematopoietic cell transplant.

A note on this clone: Mouse names are used for the genes. Read coverage stops 1 residue before the CDR3 terminus; the germline J gene supplies the remainder. The chain recombines TRBV5 with TRBJ2-4, with TRBD2 matching over 7 bases. V lost 2 bases and J lost 1; bases outside the gene matches: 0. Germline V gene sequence: CDR1 LGHNA, CDR2 YNLKQL (reference sequence). The CDR3 is 14 amino acids. CDR3 DNA (partial): TGTGCCAGCAGCCAAACTGGGGGTCAAAACACCTTGTAC. Encoded protein: CASSQTGGQNTLY. The complete CDR3 sequence is CASSQTGGQNTLYF.

Concerning this clone: Genes and germline come from the mouse. The CDR3 end is not reached by the read, which stops 1 residue before it; the germline J gene fills it in. V gene TRBV4 combines with J gene TRBJ2-7; 7 positions match TRBD2. Germline V gives CDR1 LGHDT, CDR2 YNNKQL (reference sequence). J gave up 4 bases and V 4 bases, and 1 base lay outside the gene matches. CDR3 length equals 12 residues. CDR3 region: CASSLTGYEQYF. The CDR3 bases that were read are TGTGCCAGCAGCTTGACTGGGTATGAACAGTAC.

This clone came up a few times. Gene names and germline match the mouse. Coverage ceases 1 residue before the CDR3 finishes, and the germline J gene fills in the end. The chain couples TRBV26 to TRBJ2-7; 11 nucleotides agree with TRBD1. V lost 6 bases and J lost 1; bases outside the gene matches: 5. The CDR3 extends over 15 amino acids. CDR1 KGHPV and CDR2 FQNQEV come from the germline V gene (reference sequence). CDR3 DNA, as far as it was read: TGTGCCAGCAGGCTCGGGACAGGGGGTTCCTATGAACAGTAC. It codes for CASRLGTGGSYEQY. The complete CDR3 protein is CASRLGTGGSYEQYF.

This clone came up a few times. Genes and germline are mouse. The DNA ends 1 residue before the CDR3 does, and the rest of the CDR3 is filled in from the germline J gene. The chain links TRBV3 to TRBJ1-1; maybe TRBD1 (5 bases). V gave up 4 bases and J gave up 5 bases, with 8 bases separating them. The CDR3 covers 12 residues. CDR1 and CDR2 from the germline V gene are SNHLY and FYNGKV (reference sequence). The CDR3 reads CASSWDGTEVFF. The CDR3 bases that were read are TGTGCCAGCAGCTGGGACGGGACAGAAGTCTTC.

As to this clone: The gene symbols are mouse symbols. The DNA ends 1 residue before the CDR3 does, and the rest of the CDR3 is filled in from the germline J gene. The rearrangement uses TRBV26 and TRBJ2-5; D is ambiguous. The germline V gene encodes CDR1 KGHPV and CDR2 FQNQEV (reference sequence). The CDR3 consists of 14 residues. Trimming cost V 4 bases and J 2 bases, with 10 bases left between them. This CDR3 is CASSPDGSQDTQYF. The sequenced CDR3 bases are TGTGCCAGCAGTCCCGATGGGAGCCAAGACACCCAGTAC.

This clone turned up a few times. Genes and germline come from the mouse. From the germline J gene comes the end of the CDR3, since the read stops 1 residue before it. J is TRBJ1-2 and V is TRBV12-1; 8 nucleotides match TRBD1. This CDR3 has 14 residues. V was pared by 4 bases and J by 3 bases, with 6 bases of the junction left unmatched. Germline V gene data show CDR1 as SGHSN and CDR2 as HYEKVE. The CDR3 DNA, read in part, is TGTGCCAGCTCGCGACAGGGGCGGGACTCCGACTACACC. Translation gives CASSRQGRDSDYT. The entire CDR3 protein is CASSRQGRDSDYTF.

This clone came up a few times. Gene names follow the mouse nomenclature. The read is 1 residue too short to cover the CDR3 end, so that end is filled in from the germline J gene. The rearrangement links TRBV26 to TRBJ1-3; 9 nucleotides line up with TRBD1. Germline V lookup: CDR1 KGHPV, CDR2 FQNQEV (reference sequence). Losses at the gene ends were 3 bases for V and 3 bases for J; bases not matched to a gene: 3. The length of the CDR3 is 15 residues. CDR3 sequence: CASSLGQGNGNTLYF. The sequenced part of the CDR3 DNA is TGTGCCAGCAGTCTAGGACAGGGGAATGGAAATACGCTCTAT.

This clone was detected a few times. Gene names are the mouse ones. The observed sequence ends 1 residue before the CDR3 terminus, with the missing tail filled in from the germline J gene. The gene calls are TRBV23 and TRBJ2-3. The CDR3 has 15 residues. Germline V gene sequence: CDR1 KGHTA, CDR2 FQNQQP. CDR3 DNA, as far as it was read: TGCTCCAGCAGTCCCCAGGGGGGGGGTGCAGAAACGCTGTAT. Protein: CSSSPQGGGAETLY. The entire CDR3 is CSSSPQGGGAETLYF.

Regarding this clone: The gene names here belong to mouse. Coverage ceases 1 residue before the CDR3 finishes, and the germline J gene fills in the end. The genes are TRBV13-2 and TRBJ2-5; possibly TRBD2 for D (5 bases). Trimming took off 2 bases at V and 1 base at J, with 5 bases between the two ends. CDR1 is NNHNN, CDR2 SYGAGS, per germline (reference sequence). The CDR3 has 13 residues. Incomplete CDR3 DNA: TGTGCCAGCGGTGACTGGGACCAAGACACCCAGTAC. Protein product: CASGDWDQDTQY. The full CDR3 protein reads CASGDWDQDTQYF.

For this clone: Genes here carry mouse names. The read terminates 1 residue before the CDR3 end, so the remaining end is supplied by the germline J gene. The chain combines TRBV3 with TRBJ1-1; D uncertain. This CDR3 is built from 11 residues. Trimming left V 5 bases short and J 1 base short, with 2 bases between. The V gene's germline CDR1 is SNHLY and CDR2 FYNGKV (reference sequence). The chain's CDR3 is CASSVNTEVFF. The sequenced CDR3 bases are TGTGCCAGCAGCGTAAACACAGAAGTCTTC.

This clone has a handful of counts. The germline and genes are mouse ones. The CDR3 end lies 1 residue beyond the end of the read and is filled in from the germline J gene. The rearrangement uses TRBV3 and TRBJ1-2, with 9 nucleotides matching TRBD1. Germline assignment: CDR1 SNHLY and CDR2 FYNGKV (reference sequence). The CDR3 runs 15 residues. Losses at the gene ends were 3 bases for V and 4 bases for J; bases not matched to a gene: 6. The CDR3: CASSFGTGKGSDYTF. Incomplete CDR3 DNA: TGTGCCAGCAGCTTCGGGACAGGGAAGGGCTCCGACTACACC.

On this clone: Gene and germline names: mouse. The CDR3 extends 1 residue past the end of the read, so its final part is completed from the germline J gene. This chain links TRBV26 with TRBJ1-1, with no clear D. The CDR3 extends over 12 amino acids. In germline, CDR1 is KGHPV, CDR2 FQNQEV (reference sequence). Trimming pared 2 bases from V and 5 bases from J, leaving 6 bases between. The CDR3 bases that were read are TGTGCCAGCAGTCTGGCGCAGACAGAAGTCTTC. It specifies CASSLAQTEVF. The full-length CDR3 reads as CASSLAQTEVFF.

A remark on this clone: Any gene name here is a mouse gene name. The read ends 1 residue shy of where the CDR3 ends; the end is completed using the germline J gene. The chain uses TRBV13-3 and TRBJ1-4; 7 nucleotides match TRBD1. J lost 4 bases, V lost 2 bases, and 2 bases had no gene match. Germline CDR1 is NNHDY and CDR2 is SYVADS. The CDR3 length is 14 residues. Partial CDR3 DNA: TGTGCCAGCAGTGACGGGACAGTCAACGAAAGATTATTT. Its translation: CASSDGTVNERLF. The CDR3, in full, reads CASSDGTVNERLFF. Variable domain in full (rest from reference TRBV13-3 and TRBJ1-4): EAAVTQSPRSKVAVTGGKVTLSCHQTNNHDYMYWYRQDTGHGLRLIHYSYVADSTEKGDIPDGYKASRPSQENFSLILELASLSQTAVYFCASSDGTVNERLFFGHGTKLSVL.

Worth noting for this clone: The genes and germline here are from mouse. The sequence runs out 1 residue before the end of the CDR3; the remainder is reconstructed from the germline J gene. The chain joins TRBV16 to TRBJ2-7; 12 bases map to TRBD2. Looked up from germline, CDR1 is SGHSA and CDR2 is FRNQAP. V gave up 0 bases and J gave up 0 bases; unmatched junction bases: 9. There are 19 residues in the CDR3. The sequenced part of the CDR3 DNA is TGTGCAAGCAGCTTAGATAGGGGACTGGGGGGCAGGAGCTCCTATGAACAGTAC. Translating it yields CASSLDRGLGGRSSYEQY. The entire CDR3 reads CASSLDRGLGGRSSYEQYF.

To note about this clone: Mouse gene names and germline throughout. The read halts 1 residue ahead of the CDR3 end, with the missing end drawn from the germline J gene. The V gene is TRBV17, the J gene TRBJ2-5; D remains ambiguous. The CDR3 is made up of 12 amino acids. In germline, CDR1 is MNHDT, CDR2 YYDKIL. Trimming took 3 bases from V and 4 from J, leaving 5 bases between them. The CDR3 is CASSSEKDTQYF. CDR3 DNA, as far as it was read: TGTGCTAGCAGTAGCGAGAAAGACACCCAGTAC.

This clone was recorded a few times. Gene names and germline match the mouse. The sequenced fragment ends 1 residue before the CDR3 boundary, so the rest is inferred from the germline J gene. This rearrangement joins TRBV19 to TRBJ2-4; 10 positions agree with TRBD2. The CDR3 runs 16 residues. Germline loops: CDR1 FNHDT, CDR2 SITEND (reference sequence). V was pared by 2 bases and J by 1 base, with 4 bases of the junction left unmatched. The CDR3 bases that were read are TGTGCCAGCAGTATCTGGGGGGGCGAGGGTCAAAACACCTTGTAC. Protein product: CASSIWGGEGQNTLY. The full CDR3 reads CASSIWGGEGQNTLYF. The complete variable domain, with remaining parts taken from reference TRBV19 and TRBJ2-4, reads GGIITQTPKFLIGQEGQKLTLKCQQNFNHDTMYWYRQDSGKGLRLIYYSITENDLQKGDLSEGYDASREKKSSFSLTVTSAQKNEMAVFLCASSIWGGEGQNTLYFGAGTRLSVL.

This clone came up a few times. Gene names are mouse gene names. The read falls 1 residue short of the CDR3 end, and the missing part is taken from the germline J gene. The chain combines TRBV3 with TRBJ2-1; the match to TRBD2 covers 9 bases. The CDR3 sequence is 15 residues long. V trimming: 5 bases; J trimming: 0 bases; junction bases outside the gene matches: 2. Germline V gene lookup returns CDR1 SNHLY and CDR2 FYNGKV (reference sequence). CDR3 in amino acids: CASSPDWGNYAEQFF. CDR3 bases read: TGTGCCAGCAGCCCGGACTGGGGTAACTATGCTGAGCAGTTC.

As regards this clone: The gene symbols are mouse symbols. The read finishes 1 residue shy of the CDR3 end, and the germline J gene is used to complete it. The chain couples TRBV12-2 to TRBJ2-1, with a possible D match to TRBD2 (6 bases). Deletions cut 2 bases from V and 3 bases from J, with 7 bases between. CDR1 and CDR2 (germline): SGHLS, HYDKME. This CDR3 comprises 13 residues. The CDR3 bases that were read are TGTGCCAGCTCTCCGACTGGCTATGCTGAGCAGTTC. Translated: CASSPTGYAEQF. The entire CDR3 sequence reads CASSPTGYAEQFF.

To note about this clone: Gene names refer to mouse genes. Read coverage stops 1 residue before the CDR3 terminus; the germline J gene supplies the remainder. The chain employs TRBV3 and TRBJ2-3; 7 bases fit TRBD2. Trimming took 5 bases from V and 1 from J; bases not matched to a gene: 3. CDR1 is SNHLY and CDR2 is FYNGKV in the germline V gene (reference sequence). The CDR3 consists of 14 residues. The CDR3 spells CASSPGGGAETLYF. The part of the CDR3 DNA that was read is TGTGCCAGCAGCCCGGGGGGGGGTGCAGAAACGCTGTAT.

About this clone: Gene labels here are mouse ones. With the read ending 1 residue before the CDR3 end, the germline J gene is used to fill in that end. V usage is TRBV12-2 and J usage is TRBJ2-3, with D perhaps matching TRBD2 (5 bases). Germline V gene lookup returns CDR1 SGHLS and CDR2 HYDKME. V was cut by 0 bases and J by 0 bases, with 6 bases left in between. This CDR3 is built from 14 residues. The CDR3 protein is CASSLRLSAETLYF. Partial CDR3 DNA: TGTGCCAGCTCTCTCAGACTGAGTGCAGAAACGCTGTAT.

As to this clone: Gene names and germline match the mouse. Read sequence stops 1 residue before the CDR3 end, and the germline J gene provides the missing end. The J gene is TRBJ2-3, the V gene TRBV26; maybe TRBD2 (6 bases). V was cut by 5 bases and J by 1 base, with 13 bases left in between. The CDR3 covers 15 residues. Germline CDR1 KGHPV, CDR2 FQNQEV (reference sequence). CDR3 in amino acids: CASSYWVRGAETLYF. The sequenced part of the CDR3 DNA is TGTGCCAGCAGTTACTGGGTGCGAGGTGCAGAAACGCTGTAT. The full variable domain, in which reference TRBV26 and TRBJ2-3 provide the parts outside the CDR3, is NSKVIQTPRYLVKGQGQKAKMRCIPEKGHPVVFWYQQNKNNEFKFLINFQNQEVLQQIDMTEKRFSAECPSNSPCSLEIQSSEAGDSALYLCASSYWVRGAETLYFGSGTRLTVL.

In its sample, this clone was seen a few times. The gene names here belong to mouse. The read halts 1 residue ahead of the CDR3 end, with the missing end drawn from the germline J gene. This chain links TRBV12-2 with TRBJ2-5; D remains ambiguous. Trimming took off 0 bases at V and 0 bases at J, with 3 bases between the two ends. The CDR3 is made up of 13 amino acids. Germline CDR1 SGHLS, CDR2 HYDKME. Partial CDR3 DNA: TGTGCCAGCTCTCTCAGAAACCAAGACACCCAGTAC. It encodes CASSLRNQDTQY. The full CDR3 protein is CASSLRNQDTQYF.

This clone was seen only a few times. Germline and genes: mouse. The DNA read from the CDR3 is TGTGCCAGCAGTACAGGGAACCAGGCTCCGCTT. Its protein is CASSTGNQAPL. The whole CDR3 is CASSTGNQAPLF. This rearrangement joins TRBV26 to TRBJ1-5; TRBD1 is a possible D gene (6 bases). The read ends 1 residue shy of where the CDR3 ends; the end is completed using the germline J gene. The V end was cut by 5 bases, the J end by 4 bases, with 6 bases between. This CDR3 contains 12 residues. The germline V gene has CDR1 KGHPV and CDR2 FQNQEV (reference sequence).

This clone has only a few counts. The gene symbols are mouse symbols. The CDR3 end lies 1 residue beyond the end of the read and is filled in from the germline J gene. The chain uses TRBV12-2 and TRBJ2-5; TRBD1 aligns across 8 bases. Germline assignment: CDR1 SGHLS and CDR2 HYDKME. CDR3 size: 13 residues. J lost 6 bases, V lost 3 bases, and 4 bases had no gene match. This chain's CDR3 is CASSWDRRDTQYF. CDR3 bases read: TGTGCCAGCTCTTGGGACAGGAGGGACACCCAGTAC.

On this clone: The gene names given are mouse names. The read ends 1 residue shy of where the CDR3 ends; the end is completed using the germline J gene. The J gene is TRBJ1-4, the V gene TRBV24, with TRBD1 matching 12 bases. This CDR3 has 15 amino acids. The V and J ends lost 5 bases and 5 bases, in that order; junction bases with no gene match: 3. Germline V gene lookup returns CDR1 KGHTA and CDR2 FRNEEI. CDR3 bases read: TGTGCCAGCAGTTCGGGACAGGGGGCGAACGAAAGATTATTT. Residues: CASSSGQGANERLF. From start to end, the CDR3 is CASSSGQGANERLFF.

On this clone itself: The genes are named according to mouse. The read falls 1 residue short of the CDR3 end, and the missing part is taken from the germline J gene. The chain is built from TRBV16 and TRBJ1-4; 12 bases align to TRBD1. V lost 0 bases to trimming and J lost 1 base; unmatched junction nucleotides: 9. The CDR3 sequence is 20 residues long. Germline V gives CDR1 SGHSA, CDR2 FRNQAP. The DNA read from the CDR3 is TGTGCAAGCAGCTTAGATAATAGGGACAGGGGGCCCCGTTCCAACGAAAGATTATTT. Translated: CASSLDNRDRGPRSNERLF. In full, the CDR3 reads CASSLDNRDRGPRSNERLFF.

Turning to this clone: Gene names refer to mouse genes. Coverage ceases 1 residue before the CDR3 finishes, and the germline J gene fills in the end. The chain is built from TRBV26 and TRBJ2-3; D might be TRBD1 (6 bases). Between the trimmed V and J ends, which lost 6 bases and 0 bases, there was a span of 10 bases. Germline lookup yields CDR1 KGHPV and CDR2 FQNQEV (reference sequence). This CDR3 comprises 14 residues. CDR3 DNA (partial): TGTGCCAGCAGGGGGACAACTAGTGCAGAAACGCTGTAT. It translates to CASRGTTSAETLY. The whole CDR3 sequence reads CASRGTTSAETLYF. Complete variable domain (other parts from reference TRBV26 and TRBJ2-3): NSKVIQTPRYLVKGQGQKAKMRCIPEKGHPVVFWYQQNKNNEFKFLINFQNQEVLQQIDMTEKRFSAECPSNSPCSLEIQSSEAGDSALYLCASRGTTSAETLYFGSGTRLTVL.

About this clone: Gene labels here are mouse ones. The read ends 1 residue early relative to the CDR3; the germline J gene fills the gap. The chain combines TRBV13-1 with TRBJ1-4; TRBD1 matches 10 bases. Trimming removed 7 bases from V and 7 bases from J; junction bases left unmatched: 4. The CDR3 runs 13 residues. In germline, CDR1 is NSHNY, CDR2 SYGAGN. Partial CDR3 DNA: TGTGCCAGCCGACAGGGGGCGTCCGAAAGATTATTT. Its translation is CASRQGASERLF. The entire CDR3 sequence reads CASRQGASERLFF.

Comment on this clone: Gene names denote mouse genes. The sequence runs out 1 residue before the end of the CDR3; the remainder is reconstructed from the germline J gene. This chain links TRBV1 with TRBJ2-7; D is ambiguous. Germline-derived CDR1 and CDR2 are NSQYPW and LRSPGD (reference sequence). This CDR3 comprises 12 residues. The V end was cut by 4 bases, the J end by 3 bases, with 7 bases between. The CDR3 bases that were read are TGCACCTGCAGTGGACCGAACTATGAACAGTAC. It specifies CTCSGPNYEQY. The CDR3, in full, reads CTCSGPNYEQYF.